This paragraph reports one TCR beta chain. Sequencing was performed with immunoSEQ multiplex PCR; in TCRdb, only in-frame clones are kept and a portion is missing. The table has 100,000 to 110,000 clones, roughly 84% seen once. The record originates from a study of blood T cell repertoires in COVID-19. This CDR3 contains 13 residues. Germline V CDR1 and CDR2: SSHAT, FNYEAQ (reference sequence). V lost 1 base and J lost 5, with 6 bases in between. The receptor was derived from a man aged 30 to 39 in a cohort sampled during active COVID-19. J is TRBJ1-5 and V is TRBV7-7; D unresolved. The source material was peripheral blood. The CDR3 region is CASSLGLDQPQHF. Written as DNA, the CDR3 is TGTGCCAGCAGCTTAGGACTGGATCAGCCCCAGCATTTT.